This T cell receptor beta chain comes out of a study of spatial heterogeneity in lung cancer. Every molecule of TCR cDNA had its own unique molecular identifier. TCRdb fed the 5' RACE reads into MiXCR, producing one record per CDR3 protein. The sample has approximately 21,000 distinct CDR3 sequences; approximately 6.5% are singletons. Time point here: sample taken at primary tumor resection. This clonotype appeared many times. No antigen is known for it. Trimming removed 2 bases from V and 5 bases from J, with 4 bases in between. The CDR3 has 11 residues. Germline V lookup: CDR1 DFQATT, CDR2 SNEGSKA (reference sequence). Study-wide points: One measure, the expanded intratumoral alpha and beta TCR count, tracked tumor mutation counts.

Here the sequenced sample was lung tumor tissue, taken at surgery. J is TRBJ1-5 and V is TRBV20-1; D is unclear. This clonotype was obtained from a male donor with early-stage non-small cell lung cancer. In nucleotides, the CDR3 is TGCAGTGCTAGACAGGATCAGCCCCAGCATTTT. It yields the protein CSARQDQPQHF.